These 15 T cell receptor beta chains came from one sample sequenced in a study of T cells in Graves' hyperthyroidism and ophthalmopathy. RNA transcripts served as the template for amplifying TCR beta CDR3 regions. HTBI primers were the set used in a first-round RT-PCR of the TCR CDR3. TCRdb reanalysed the multiplex PCR reads using MiXCR and keeps one entry per CDR3 protein. The sample carries approximately 720,000 distinct CDR3 sequences, roughly a sixth recorded once. Sequencing was done on a sample of blood. These receptors were obtained from a woman aged 45-60 years with Graves' hyperthyroidism that later progressed to Graves' ophthalmopathy.

V usage is TRBV3-1 and J usage is TRBJ2-6, with D perhaps being TRBD1 or TRBD2 (5 bases each). The CDR3 spans 19 residues. Germline assignment: CDR1 LGHDT and CDR2 YNNKEL (reference sequence). The V gene lost 4 bases and the J gene lost 0 bases, with 19 bases spanning the gap. The DNA of the CDR3 is TGTGCCAGCAGCCGGGCTCGGGACGGAATAAACTCTGGGGCCAACGTCCTGACTTTC. It translates to CASSRARDGINSGANVLTF.

As for this clonotype: At one boundary the junction diverges from the germline segment, which might be a read error. The chain links TRBV5-4 to TRBJ2-3; 8 bases match TRBD1. The CDR3 is made up of 15 amino acids. Germline V lookup: CDR1 SGHNT, CDR2 YYREEE (reference sequence). The CDR3 here is CAGSLGGTGPDTQYF. The CDR3 nucleotides read TGTGCCGGCAGCTTGGGCGGGACAGGCCCAGATACGCAGTATTTT.

The chain carries TRBV9 and TRBJ2-3, with 8 bases aligning to TRBD2. Germline V gene lookup returns CDR1 SGDLS and CDR2 YYNGEE. The CDR3 extends over 15 amino acids. The V and J ends lost 0 bases and 4 bases, in that order; junction bases with no gene match: 4. CDR3 residues: CASSVAGGAADTQYF. As DNA, the CDR3 is TGTGCCAGCAGCGTAGCGGGGGGGGCGGCAGATACGCAGTATTTT.

This clonotype was counted between two and nine times. This chain connects TRBV5-1 to TRBJ2-2; D is uncertain. The CDR3 spans 18 residues. Germline CDR1 is SGHRS and CDR2 is YFSETQ. The V and J ends lost 0 bases and 1 base respectively, with 16 bases between them. The CDR3 here is CASSLGANSLRNTGELFF. Here the CDR3 DNA reads TGCGCCAGCAGCTTGGGGGCCAACAGTCTGAGGAACACCGGGGAGCTGTTTTTT.

The chain uses TRBV7-6 and TRBJ2-3; no definite D call. V lost 5 bases, J lost 6 bases, and 9 bases lay in between. This CDR3 is built from 12 residues. Per the germline V gene, CDR1 is SGHVS and CDR2 is FNYEAQ. CDR3 loop: CASSVPWDTQYF. The CDR3 DNA is TGTGCCAGCAGCGTCCCGTGGGATACGCAGTATTTT.

This clonotype was counted a few times. The genes are TRBV5-4 and TRBJ2-7; 9 positions match TRBD1. This CDR3 region has 13 residues. J lost 7 bases, V lost 4 bases, and 6 bases had no gene match. Germline CDR1 SGHNT, CDR2 YYREEE (reference sequence). The DNA for the CDR3 is TGTGCCAGCAGCGGACAGGGGTGGCGGGAGCAGTACTTC. Amino acid sequence: CASSGQGWREQYF.

This chain uses TRBV3-1 with TRBJ2-2; TRBD2 agrees at 8 bases. Germline CDR1 reads LGHDT; CDR2 reads YNNKEL (reference sequence). CDR3 length equals 13 residues. Trimming took 10 bases from V and 7 from J; bases not matched to a gene: 8. The CDR3 loop is CATSSGVVGELFF. The DNA for the CDR3 is TGTGCCACCAGTAGCGGGGTTGTCGGGGAGCTGTTTTTT.

CDR3 protein: CASRTPTPHTEAFF. The CDR3 coding sequence is TGTGCCAGCAGAACCCCAACCCCCCACACTGAAGCTTTCTTT. The chain has TRBV28 and TRBJ1-1; D is uncertain. Trimming left V 6 bases short and J 3 bases short, with 14 bases between. Germline CDR1 reads MDHEN; CDR2 reads SYDVKM. CDR3 length equals 14 residues.

This rearrangement joins TRBV12-3 or TRBV12-4 to TRBJ1-2, with TRBD1 as a possible D gene (5 bases). The CDR3 is made up of 13 amino acids. V gave up 5 bases and J gave up 4 bases, with 11 bases separating them. The CDR3 loop reads CASSPGMAYGYTF. The CDR3 DNA is TGTGCCAGCAGTCCAGGGATGGCCTATGGCTACACCTTC.

The table lists this clonotype with many counts. The chain joins TRBV30 to TRBJ1-5, with D hard to call. Germline V CDR1 and CDR2: GTSNPN, SVGIG (reference sequence). V lost 5 bases and J lost 7, with 15 bases in between. CDR3 size: 13 residues. CDR3 region: CAWHRGNGQPQHF. The CDR3 region has the DNA TGTGCCTGGCATCGGGGAAATGGGCAGCCCCAGCATTTT.

The chain uses TRBV24-1 and TRBJ2-5; D unclear. The CDR3 covers 12 residues. In germline, CDR1 is KGHDR, CDR2 SFDVKD. Trimming stripped 4 bases from V and 9 bases from J, with 11 bases between. Here the CDR3 DNA reads TGTGCCACCAGTGACCCGGACGGCCCCCAGTACTTC. Protein: CATSDPDGPQYF.

This clonotype was recorded at least ten times. The chain joins TRBV11-2 to TRBJ2-7, with D perhaps matching TRBD1 or TRBD2 (7 bases each). V dropped 0 bases and J dropped 5 bases, with 11 bases sitting between them. Looked up from germline, CDR1 is SGHAT and CDR2 is FQNNGV. The CDR3 loop spans 14 amino acids. The CDR3 sequence is CASSLEGGGHEQYF. The CDR3 DNA sequence: TGTGCCAGCAGCTTAGAGGGAGGGGGCCACGAGCAGTACTTC. Together with reference TRBV11-2 and TRBJ2-7, the CDR3 gives the full variable domain: EAGVAQSPRYKIIEKRQSVAFWCNPISGHATLYWYQQILGQGPKLLIQFQNNGVVDDSQLPKDRFSAERLKGVDSTLKIQPAKLEDSAVYLCASSLEGGGHEQYFGPGTRLTVT.

On this clonotype: Relative to the germline gene, one junction end is altered; a read error may explain this. The J gene is TRBJ1-2, the V gene TRBV27; no definite D call. Germline values: CDR1 MNHEY, CDR2 SMNVEV (reference sequence). The CDR3 extends over 14 amino acids. DNA for the CDR3: TGTGTCAGCTGTGTACCCCGACAAGCCTATGGCTACACCTTC. Translating gives CVSCVPRQAYGYTF.

This clonotype was seen more than once but under ten times. One end of the junction varies from germline; a read error may be responsible. This CDR3 is CATSPHGTPGDEQFF. The CDR3 nucleotides are TGTGCCACCAGTCCCCACGGGACCCCCGGCGATGAACAGTTCTTC. The chain couples TRBV24-1 to TRBJ2-1; either TRBD1 or TRBD2 may supply D (5 bases each). The CDR3 is 15 residues long. CDR1 KGHDR and CDR2 SFDVKD come from the germline V gene.

This clonotype was recorded a few times. CDR3 sequence (DNA): TGCAGTGCCGCCCTTACCGACAGGGGCAATGAGCAGTTCTTC. Protein: CSAALTDRGNEQFF. The genes are TRBV20-1 and TRBJ2-1; TRBD1 agrees at 8 bases. CDR1 and CDR2 (germline): DFQATT, SNEGSKA (reference sequence). V shed 6 bases, J shed 6 bases, and the junction held 10 bases outside the gene matches. The CDR3 has 14 residues.